Described below is a single T cell receptor beta chain sequence and its context. With survey level as its setting, the immunoSEQ assay was v3.0. Sequencing used immunoSEQ multiplex PCR; TCRdb keeps in-frame clones, though not all of them. Found here are about 27,000 clones, approximately 80% of them singletons; the top ten hold about 8.2%. Germline V CDR1 and CDR2: MNHNS, SASEGT. V shed 2 bases and J shed 5 bases, with 9 bases lying between them. CDR3 length: 13 residues. This sample is drawn from a study of long-term antiretroviral therapy in people with HIV. This sequence joins TRBV6-1 and TRBJ1-1; D not resolved. Specimen: unsorted PBMCs, collected 3 years after starting antiretroviral therapy. This receptor was obtained from a man in his forties with HIV. The CDR3 nucleotides read TGTGCCAGCAGTGAATGGGCGGGAACTGAAGCTTTCTTT. Translating gives CASSEWAGTEAFF.